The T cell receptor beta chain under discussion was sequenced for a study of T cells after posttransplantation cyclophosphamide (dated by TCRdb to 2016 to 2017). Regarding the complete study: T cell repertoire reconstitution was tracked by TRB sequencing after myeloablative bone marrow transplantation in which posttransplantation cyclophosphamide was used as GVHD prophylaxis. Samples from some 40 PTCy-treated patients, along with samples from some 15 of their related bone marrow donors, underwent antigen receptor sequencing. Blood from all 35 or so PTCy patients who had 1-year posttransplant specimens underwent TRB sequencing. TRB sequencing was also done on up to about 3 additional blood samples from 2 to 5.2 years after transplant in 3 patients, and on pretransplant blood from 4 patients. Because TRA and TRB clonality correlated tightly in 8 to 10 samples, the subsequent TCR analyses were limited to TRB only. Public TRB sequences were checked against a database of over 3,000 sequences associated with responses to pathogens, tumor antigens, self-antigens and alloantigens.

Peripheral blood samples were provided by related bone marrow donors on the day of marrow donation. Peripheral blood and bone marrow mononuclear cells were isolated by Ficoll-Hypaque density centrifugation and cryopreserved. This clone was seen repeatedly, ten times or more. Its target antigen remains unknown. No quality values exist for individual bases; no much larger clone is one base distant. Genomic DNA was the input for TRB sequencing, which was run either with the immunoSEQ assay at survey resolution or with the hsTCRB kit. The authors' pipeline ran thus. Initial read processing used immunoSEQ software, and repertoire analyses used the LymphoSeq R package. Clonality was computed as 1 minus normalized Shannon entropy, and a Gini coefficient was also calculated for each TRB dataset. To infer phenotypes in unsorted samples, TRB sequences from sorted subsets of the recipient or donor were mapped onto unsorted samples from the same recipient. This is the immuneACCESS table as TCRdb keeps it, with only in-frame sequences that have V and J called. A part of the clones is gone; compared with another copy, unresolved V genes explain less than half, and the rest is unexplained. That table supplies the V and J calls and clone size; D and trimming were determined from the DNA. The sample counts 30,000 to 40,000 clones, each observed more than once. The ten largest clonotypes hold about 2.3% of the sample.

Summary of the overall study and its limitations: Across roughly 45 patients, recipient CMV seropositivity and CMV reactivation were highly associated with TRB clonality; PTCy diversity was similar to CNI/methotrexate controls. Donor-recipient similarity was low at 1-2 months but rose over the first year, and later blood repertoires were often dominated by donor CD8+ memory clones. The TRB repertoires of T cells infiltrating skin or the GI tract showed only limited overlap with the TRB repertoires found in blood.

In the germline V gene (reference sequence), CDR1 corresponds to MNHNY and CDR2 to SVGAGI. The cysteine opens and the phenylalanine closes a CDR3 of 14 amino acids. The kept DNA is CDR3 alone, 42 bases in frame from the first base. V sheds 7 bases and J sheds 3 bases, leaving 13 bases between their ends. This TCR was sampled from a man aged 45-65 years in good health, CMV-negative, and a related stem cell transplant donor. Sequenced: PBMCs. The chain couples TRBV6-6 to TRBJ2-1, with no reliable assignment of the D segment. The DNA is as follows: TGTGCCAGCAACCCCTTGCAGAACTACAATGAGCAGTTCTTC. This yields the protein CASNPLQNYNEQFF.